This TCR beta chain stems from a study of siplizumab effects on memory and regulatory T cells. Study-level findings and limits: Suppression by proliferating Tregs derived from siplizumab cultures was not verified. Unstimulated subset assignment was obtained for only a minor fraction of alloreactive clones.

Comment on this clone: Its antigen is as yet unknown.

Data came from immunoSEQ multiplex PCR; TCRdb stores just in-frame clones and leaves some out. The data contain 85,000 to 130,000 clones, 92% of them seen just once; the ten biggest clones take up approximately 0.66%. V lost 3 bases and J lost 8; bases outside the gene matches: 10. The CDR3 spans 15 residues. Germline V CDR1 and CDR2: KGHSH, LQKENI. This TCR came from a human donor in good health. The sample was Tregs sorted from blood. The V call is TRBV18, the J call TRBJ1-2, with 9 bases fitting TRBD1. The DNA of the CDR3 is TGTGCCAGCTCACCCACACAGGGGGCTTGGAAGGGCTACACCTTC. This codes for CASSPTQGAWKGYTF.